This TCR beta chain was identified in a study of control samples from healthy donors and cancer patients. V dropped 4 bases and J dropped 1; count of bases not matched to a gene: 6. This CDR3 is 16 amino acids long. Per germline, CDR1 LNHDA and CDR2 SQIVND (reference sequence). Repertoires were generated with immunoSEQ multiplex PCR, while TCRdb's copy carries only in-frame clones and drops some. This table holds about 110,000 clones, around 89% found once. The chain carries TRBV19 and TRBJ2-4; 8 nucleotides align to TRBD1. The sequence was collected from an older woman with lung cancer. The sample comprised PBMCs. In DNA form, the CDR3 reads TGTGCCAGTAGTACAGGACAGGGCAACGCCAAAAACATTCAGTACTTC. This translates into CASSTGQGNAKNIQYF.